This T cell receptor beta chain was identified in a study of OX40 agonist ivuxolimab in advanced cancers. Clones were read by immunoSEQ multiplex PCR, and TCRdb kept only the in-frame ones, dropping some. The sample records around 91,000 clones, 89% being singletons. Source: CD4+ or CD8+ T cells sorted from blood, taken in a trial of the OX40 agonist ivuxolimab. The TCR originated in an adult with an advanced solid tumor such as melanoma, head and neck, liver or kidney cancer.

The CDR3 region has the DNA TGTGCCAGCAGCGCGACTAGTCCTGCCGGGGAGCTGTTTTTT. It specifies CASSATSPAGELFF. The chain links TRBV11-2 to TRBJ2-2, with D possibly TRBD2 on 6 matching bases. Germline V gene lookup returns CDR1 SGHAT and CDR2 FQNNGV. Trimming removed 5 bases from V and 6 bases from J, with 13 bases in between. The CDR3 consists of 14 residues.